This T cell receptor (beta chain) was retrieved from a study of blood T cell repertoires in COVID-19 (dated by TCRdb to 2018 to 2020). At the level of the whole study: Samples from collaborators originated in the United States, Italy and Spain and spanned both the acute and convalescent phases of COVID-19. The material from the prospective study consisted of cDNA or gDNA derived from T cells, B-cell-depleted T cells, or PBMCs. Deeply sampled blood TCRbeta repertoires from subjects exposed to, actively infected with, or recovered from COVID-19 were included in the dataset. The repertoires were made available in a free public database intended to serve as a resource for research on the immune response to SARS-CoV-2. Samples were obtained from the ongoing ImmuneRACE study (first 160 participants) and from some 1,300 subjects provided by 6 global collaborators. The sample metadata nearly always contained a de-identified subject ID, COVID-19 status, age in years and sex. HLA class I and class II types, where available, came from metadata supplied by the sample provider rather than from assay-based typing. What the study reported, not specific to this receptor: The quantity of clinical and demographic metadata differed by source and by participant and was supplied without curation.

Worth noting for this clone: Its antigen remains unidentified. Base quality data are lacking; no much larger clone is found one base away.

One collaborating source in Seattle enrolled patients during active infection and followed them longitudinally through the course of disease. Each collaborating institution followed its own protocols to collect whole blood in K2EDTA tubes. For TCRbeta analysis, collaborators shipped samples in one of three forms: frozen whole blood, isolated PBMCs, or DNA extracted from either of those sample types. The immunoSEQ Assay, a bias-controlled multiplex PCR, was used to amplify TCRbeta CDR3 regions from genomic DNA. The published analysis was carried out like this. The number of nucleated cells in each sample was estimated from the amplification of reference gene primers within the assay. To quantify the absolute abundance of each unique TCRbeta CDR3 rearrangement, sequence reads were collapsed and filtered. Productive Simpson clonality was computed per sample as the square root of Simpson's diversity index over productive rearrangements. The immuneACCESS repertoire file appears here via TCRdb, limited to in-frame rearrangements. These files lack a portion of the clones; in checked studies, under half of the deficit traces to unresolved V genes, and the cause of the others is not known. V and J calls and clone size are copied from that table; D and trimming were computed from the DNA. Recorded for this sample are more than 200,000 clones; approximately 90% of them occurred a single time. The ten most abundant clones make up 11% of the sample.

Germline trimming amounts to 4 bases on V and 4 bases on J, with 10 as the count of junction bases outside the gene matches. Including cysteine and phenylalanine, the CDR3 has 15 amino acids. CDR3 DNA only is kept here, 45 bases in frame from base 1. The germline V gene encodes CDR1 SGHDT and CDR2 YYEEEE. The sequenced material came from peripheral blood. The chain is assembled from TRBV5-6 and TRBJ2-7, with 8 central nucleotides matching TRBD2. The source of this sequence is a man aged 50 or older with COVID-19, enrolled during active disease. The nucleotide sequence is TGTGCCAGCAGCCGTCTGCGGGGGGCGGGATACGAGCAGTACTTC. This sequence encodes CASSRLRGAGYEQYF.